These 9 T cell receptor beta chains were all obtained from the same sample, sequenced in a study of breast tumors, draining lymph nodes, adjacent tissues. Each CDR3 protein is one row after TCRdb ran MiXCR on the multiplex PCR reads. The profile shows approximately 130,000 distinct CDR3 sequences, 20% to 25% of them singletons. Breast cancer patients provided tissue from their axillary draining lymph nodes. Material for sequencing was axillary lymph node tissue. The receptors were gathered from a female donor with breast cancer. Some clones in this sample may be carry-over from other donors' samples.

Many counts were recorded for this clonotype. V gene TRBV20-1 combines with J gene TRBJ2-1; maybe TRBD2 (6 bases). The CDR3 is made up of 14 amino acids. The germline gives CDR1 DFQATT, CDR2 SNEGSKA (reference sequence). V was cut by 3 bases and J by 4 bases, with 13 bases left in between. Written as DNA, the CDR3 is TGCAGTGCTAGGTCGGGGGAGGAATACAATGAGCAGTTCTTC. Its translation is CSARSGEEYNEQFF.

This clonotype was found many times. This chain uses TRBV2 with TRBJ1-5; D not resolved. The CDR3 runs to 12 residues. Germline V gives CDR1 SNHLY, CDR2 FYNNEI. The V gene lost 3 bases and the J gene lost 11 bases, with 11 bases spanning the gap. Here the CDR3 DNA reads TGTGCCAGCAGTGACATGGGGTGGGCCCAGCATTTT. It encodes CASSDMGWAQHF.

The V and J genes are TRBV6-1 and TRBJ1-5; D remains ambiguous. This CDR3 spans 14 amino acids. The germline gives CDR1 MNHNS, CDR2 SASEGT. Trimming took 2 bases from V and 3 from J, leaving 8 bases between them. The CDR3 loop is CASSEMRNNQPQHF. The DNA of the CDR3 is TGTGCCAGCAGTGAAATGCGGAACAATCAGCCCCAGCATTTT.

V is TRBV30 and J is TRBJ1-5; weak D call: TRBD1 (6 bases). The CDR3 has 16 amino acids. V lost 0 bases to trimming and J lost 4 bases, with 16 bases between them. CDR1 and CDR2 (germline): GTSNPN, SVGIG (reference sequence). CDR3 protein: CAWSVFSQGSNQPQHF. The CDR3 DNA sequence: TGTGCCTGGAGTGTATTCTCACAGGGAAGTAATCAGCCCCAGCATTTT.

This clonotype was counted many times. The chain is built from TRBV7-9 and TRBJ2-7; D is possibly TRBD2 (6 bases). CDR1 is SEHNR and CDR2 is FQNEAQ in the germline V gene (reference sequence). Between the trimmed V and J ends, which lost 3 bases and 3 bases, there was a span of 15 bases. The CDR3 consists of 15 residues. The CDR3 reads CASSLGTGLYYEQYF. The CDR3 DNA reads TGTGCCAGCAGCTTGGGAACGGGACTTTACTACGAGCAGTACTTC.

This clonotype has at least ten counts. In nucleotides, the CDR3 is TGCAGTGCTAGAGAGGCCCCAAATCAGCCCCAGCATTTT. The encoded protein is CSAREAPNQPQHF. The chain couples TRBV20-1 to TRBJ1-5; no firm D call. Germline loops: CDR1 DFQATT, CDR2 SNEGSKA (reference sequence). This CDR3 spans 13 amino acids. V dropped 0 bases and J dropped 4 bases, with 7 bases sitting between them.

The rearrangement uses TRBV6-5 and TRBJ2-5; 9 positions match TRBD2. Germline CDR1 is MNHEY and CDR2 is SVGAGI. Trimming took 2 bases from V and 4 from J; bases not matched to a gene: 8. CDR3 size: 16 residues. The CDR3 DNA is TGTGCCAGCAGTTACGGGCGGGAGGGGACCCGAGAGACCCAGTACTTC. Protein product: CASSYGREGTRETQYF.

Many counts were recorded for this clonotype. The V and J genes are TRBV2 and TRBJ1-6; D remains unclear. The CDR3 consists of 17 residues. V lost 3 bases and J lost 0, with 12 bases in between. Germline loops: CDR1 SNHLY, CDR2 FYNNEI. This chain's CDR3 is CASSEVVPSSYNSPLHF. Here the CDR3 DNA reads TGTGCCAGCAGTGAGGTTGTACCGAGCTCCTATAATTCACCCCTCCACTTT.

In regard to this clonotype: This may be a read error: a much more frequent sequence differs by one nucleotide. The chain has TRBV4-1 and TRBJ2-5; perhaps TRBD2 as D (7 bases). Germline V gene lookup returns CDR1 MGHRA and CDR2 YSYEKL. The CDR3 runs to 16 residues. This CDR3 is CASSQTTGGHQESQYF. The CDR3 nucleotides are TGCGCCAGCAGCCAAACTACCGGGGGGCACCAAGAGTCCCAGTACTTC.